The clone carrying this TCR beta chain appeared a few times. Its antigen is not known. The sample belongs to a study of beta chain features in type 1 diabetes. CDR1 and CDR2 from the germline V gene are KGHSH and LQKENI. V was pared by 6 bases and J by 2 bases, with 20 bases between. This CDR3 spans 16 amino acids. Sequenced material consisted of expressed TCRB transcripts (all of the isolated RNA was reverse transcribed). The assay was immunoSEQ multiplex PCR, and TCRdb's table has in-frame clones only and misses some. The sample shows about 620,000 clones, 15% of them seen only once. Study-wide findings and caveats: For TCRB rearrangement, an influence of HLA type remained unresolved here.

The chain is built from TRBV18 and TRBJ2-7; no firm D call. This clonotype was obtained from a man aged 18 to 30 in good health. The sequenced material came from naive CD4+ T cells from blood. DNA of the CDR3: TGTGCCAGCTCCCCTGGGCGAAGGGCGGATACCTACGAGCAGTACTTC. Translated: CASSPGRRADTYEQYF. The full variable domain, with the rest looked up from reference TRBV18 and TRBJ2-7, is NAGVMQNPRHLVRRRGQEARLRCSPMKGHSHVYWYRQLPEEGLKFMVYLQKENIIDESGMPKERFSAEFPKEGPSILRIQQVVRGDSAAYFCASSPGRRADTYEQYFGPGTRLTVT.